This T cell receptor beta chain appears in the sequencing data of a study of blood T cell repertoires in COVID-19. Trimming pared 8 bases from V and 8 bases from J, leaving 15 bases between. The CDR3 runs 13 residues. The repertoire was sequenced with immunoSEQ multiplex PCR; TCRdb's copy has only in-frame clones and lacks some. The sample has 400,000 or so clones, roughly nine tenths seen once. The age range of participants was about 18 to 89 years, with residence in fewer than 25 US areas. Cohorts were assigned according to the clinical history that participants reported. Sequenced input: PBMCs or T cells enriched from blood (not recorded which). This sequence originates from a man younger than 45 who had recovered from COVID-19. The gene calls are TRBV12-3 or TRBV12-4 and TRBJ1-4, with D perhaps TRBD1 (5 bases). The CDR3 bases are TGTGCCAGCTGTTCAGGGCTTCGGGAAAAACTGTTTTTT. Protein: CASCSGLREKLFF.